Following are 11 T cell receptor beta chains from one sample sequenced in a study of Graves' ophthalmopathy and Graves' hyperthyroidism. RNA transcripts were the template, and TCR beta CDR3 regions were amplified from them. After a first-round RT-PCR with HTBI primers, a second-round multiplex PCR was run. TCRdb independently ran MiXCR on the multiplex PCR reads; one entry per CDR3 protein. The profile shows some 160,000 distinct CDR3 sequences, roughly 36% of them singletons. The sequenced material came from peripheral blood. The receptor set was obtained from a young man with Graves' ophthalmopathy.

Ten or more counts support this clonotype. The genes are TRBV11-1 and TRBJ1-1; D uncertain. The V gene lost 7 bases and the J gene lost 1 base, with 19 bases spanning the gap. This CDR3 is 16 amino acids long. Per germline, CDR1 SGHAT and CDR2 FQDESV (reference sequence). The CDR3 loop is CASTWWGKEENTEAFF. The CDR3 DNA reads TGTGCCAGCACCTGGTGGGGAAAAGAGGAGAACACTGAAGCTTTCTTT.

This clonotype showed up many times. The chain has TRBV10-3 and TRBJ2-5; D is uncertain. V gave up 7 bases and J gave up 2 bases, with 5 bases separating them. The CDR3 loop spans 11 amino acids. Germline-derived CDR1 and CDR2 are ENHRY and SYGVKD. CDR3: CAIKGQETQYF. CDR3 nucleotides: TGTGCCATCAAGGGTCAAGAGACCCAGTACTTC.

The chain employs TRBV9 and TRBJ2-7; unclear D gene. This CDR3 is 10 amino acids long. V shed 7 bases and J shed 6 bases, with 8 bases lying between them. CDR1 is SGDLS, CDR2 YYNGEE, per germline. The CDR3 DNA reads TGTGCCAGCGTGAACTGCGAGCAGTACTTC. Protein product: CASVNCEQYF. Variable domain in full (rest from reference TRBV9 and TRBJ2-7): DSGVTQTPKHLITATGQRVTLRCSPRSGDLSVYWYQQSLDQGLQFLIQYYNGEERAKGNILERFSAQQFPDLHSELNLSSLELGDSALYFCASVNCEQYFGPGTRLTVT.

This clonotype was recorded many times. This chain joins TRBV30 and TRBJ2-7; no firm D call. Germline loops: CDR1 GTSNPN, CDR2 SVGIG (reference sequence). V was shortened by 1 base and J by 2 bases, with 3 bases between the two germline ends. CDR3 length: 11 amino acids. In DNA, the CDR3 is TGTGCCTGGAGTGACACCTACGAGCAGTACTTC. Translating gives CAWSDTYEQYF.

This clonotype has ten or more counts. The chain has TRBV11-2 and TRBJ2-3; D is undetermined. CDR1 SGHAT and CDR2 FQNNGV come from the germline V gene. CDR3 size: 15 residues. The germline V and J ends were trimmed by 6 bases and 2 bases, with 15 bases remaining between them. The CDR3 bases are TGTGCCAGCAGGAGGCTAGGGATGGACACAGATACGCAGTATTTT. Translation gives CASRRLGMDTDTQYF. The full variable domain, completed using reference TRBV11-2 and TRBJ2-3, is EAGVAQSPRYKIIEKRQSVAFWCNPISGHATLYWYQQILGQGPKLLIQFQNNGVVDDSQLPKDRFSAERLKGVDSTLKIQPAKLEDSAVYLCASRRLGMDTDTQYFGPGTRLTVL.

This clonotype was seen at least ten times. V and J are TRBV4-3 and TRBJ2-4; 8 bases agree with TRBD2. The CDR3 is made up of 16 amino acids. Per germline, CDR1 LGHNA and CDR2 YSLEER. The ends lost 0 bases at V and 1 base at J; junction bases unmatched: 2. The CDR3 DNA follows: TGCGCCAGCAGCCAAGAGCGGGGGGAGGCCAAAAACATTCAGTACTTC. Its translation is CASSQERGEAKNIQYF.

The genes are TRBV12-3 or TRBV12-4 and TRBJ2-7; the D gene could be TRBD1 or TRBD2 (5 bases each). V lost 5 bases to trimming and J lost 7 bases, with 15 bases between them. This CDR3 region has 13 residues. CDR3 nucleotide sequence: TGTGCCAGCAGTACCGGGACGGGTAGAGAGCAGTACTTC. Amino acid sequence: CASSTGTGREQYF.

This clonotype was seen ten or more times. CDR3 in DNA: TGTGCCAGCAGCCTGGCGGCGACGGGAGCTGGAAACACCATATATTTT. It is translated as CASSLAATGAGNTIYF. J is TRBJ1-3 and V is TRBV28; D is undetermined. The CDR3 is made up of 16 amino acids. Germline CDR1 reads MDHEN; CDR2 reads SYDVKM. Trimming pared 6 bases from V and 2 bases from J, leaving 17 bases between.

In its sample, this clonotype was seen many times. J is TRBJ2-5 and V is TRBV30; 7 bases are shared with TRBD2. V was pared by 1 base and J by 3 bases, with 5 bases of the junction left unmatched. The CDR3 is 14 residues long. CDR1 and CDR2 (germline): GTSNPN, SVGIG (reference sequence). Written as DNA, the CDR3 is TGTGCCTGGAGTGCATGGCTAGCGGAAGAGACCCAGTACTTC. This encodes CAWSAWLAEETQYF.

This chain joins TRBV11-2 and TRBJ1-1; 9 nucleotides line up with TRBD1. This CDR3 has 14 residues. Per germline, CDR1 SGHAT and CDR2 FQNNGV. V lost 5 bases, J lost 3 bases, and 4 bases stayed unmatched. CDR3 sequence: CASSAGQGYTEAFF. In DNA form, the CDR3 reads TGTGCCAGCAGCGCGGGACAGGGTTACACTGAAGCTTTCTTT. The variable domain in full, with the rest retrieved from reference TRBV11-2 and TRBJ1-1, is EAGVAQSPRYKIIEKRQSVAFWCNPISGHATLYWYQQILGQGPKLLIQFQNNGVVDDSQLPKDRFSAERLKGVDSTLKIQPAKLEDSAVYLCASSAGQGYTEAFFGQGTRLTVV.

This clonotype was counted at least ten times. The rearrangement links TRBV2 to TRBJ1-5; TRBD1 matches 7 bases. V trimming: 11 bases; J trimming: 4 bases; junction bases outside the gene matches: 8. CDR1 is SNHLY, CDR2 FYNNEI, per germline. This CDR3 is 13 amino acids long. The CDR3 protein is CAGRQGSNQPQHF. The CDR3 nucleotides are TGTGCCGGACGACAGGGAAGTAATCAGCCCCAGCATTTT.